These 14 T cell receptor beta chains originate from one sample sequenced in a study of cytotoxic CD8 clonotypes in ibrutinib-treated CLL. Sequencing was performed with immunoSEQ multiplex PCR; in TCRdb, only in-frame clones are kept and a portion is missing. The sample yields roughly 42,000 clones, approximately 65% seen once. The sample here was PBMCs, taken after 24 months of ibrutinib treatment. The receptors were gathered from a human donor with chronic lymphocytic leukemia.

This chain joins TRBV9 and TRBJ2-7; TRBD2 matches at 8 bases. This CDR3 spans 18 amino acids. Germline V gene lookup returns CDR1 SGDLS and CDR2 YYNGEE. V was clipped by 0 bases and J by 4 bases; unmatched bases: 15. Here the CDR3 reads CASSVGGSGTPGKYEQYF. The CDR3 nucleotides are TGTGCCAGCAGCGTAGGTGGTAGCGGGACACCCGGAAAGTACGAGCAGTACTTC.

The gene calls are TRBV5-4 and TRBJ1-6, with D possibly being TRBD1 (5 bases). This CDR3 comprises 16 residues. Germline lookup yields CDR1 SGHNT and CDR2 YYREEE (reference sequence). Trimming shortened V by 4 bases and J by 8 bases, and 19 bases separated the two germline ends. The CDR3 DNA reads TGTGCCAGCAGCCTCATACGGGGGATTGTGGATTCACCCCTCCACTTT. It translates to CASSLIRGIVDSPLHF.

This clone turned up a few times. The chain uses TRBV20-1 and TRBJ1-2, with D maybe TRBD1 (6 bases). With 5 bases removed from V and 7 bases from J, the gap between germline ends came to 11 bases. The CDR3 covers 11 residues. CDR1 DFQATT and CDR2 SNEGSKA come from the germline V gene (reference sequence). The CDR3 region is CSAPEGGGYTF. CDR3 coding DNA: TGCAGTGCTCCAGAGGGGGGTGGCTACACCTTC.

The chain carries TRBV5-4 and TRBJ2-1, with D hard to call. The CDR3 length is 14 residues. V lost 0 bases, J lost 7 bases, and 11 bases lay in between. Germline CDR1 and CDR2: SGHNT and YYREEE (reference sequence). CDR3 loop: CASSLAATKNEQFF. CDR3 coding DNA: TGTGCCAGCAGCTTGGCGGCTACCAAAAATGAGCAGTTCTTC.

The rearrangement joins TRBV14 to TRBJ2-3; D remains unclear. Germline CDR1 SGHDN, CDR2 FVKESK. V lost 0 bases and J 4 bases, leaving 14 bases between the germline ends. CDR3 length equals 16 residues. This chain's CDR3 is CASSQELPLMADTQYF. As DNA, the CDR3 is TGTGCCAGCAGCCAAGAGCTACCCCTAATGGCAGATACGCAGTATTTT.

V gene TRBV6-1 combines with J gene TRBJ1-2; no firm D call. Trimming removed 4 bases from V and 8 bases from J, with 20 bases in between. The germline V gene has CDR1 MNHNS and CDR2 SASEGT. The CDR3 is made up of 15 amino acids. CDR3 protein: CASSARGLGVKGYTF. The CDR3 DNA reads TGTGCCAGCAGTGCCCGAGGGTTAGGAGTGAAGGGCTACACCTTC.

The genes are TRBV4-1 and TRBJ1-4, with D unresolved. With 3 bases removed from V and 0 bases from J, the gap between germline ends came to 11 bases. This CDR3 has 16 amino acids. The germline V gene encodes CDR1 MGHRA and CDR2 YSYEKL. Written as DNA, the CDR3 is TGCGCCAGCAGCCAGGAACGAGGGACAACTAATGAAAAACTGTTTTTT. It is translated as CASSQERGTTNEKLFF.

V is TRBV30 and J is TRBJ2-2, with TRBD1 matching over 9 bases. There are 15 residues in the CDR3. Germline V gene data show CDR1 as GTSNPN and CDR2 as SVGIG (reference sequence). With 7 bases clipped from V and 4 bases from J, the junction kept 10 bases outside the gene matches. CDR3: CAYSPGTGFTGELFF. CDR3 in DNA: TGTGCCTATTCTCCCGGGACAGGGTTCACCGGGGAGCTGTTTTTT.

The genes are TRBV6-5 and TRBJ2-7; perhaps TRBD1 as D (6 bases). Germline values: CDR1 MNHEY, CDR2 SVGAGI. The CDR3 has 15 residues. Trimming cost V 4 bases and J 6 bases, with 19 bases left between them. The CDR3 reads CASSWGSQGSGEQYF. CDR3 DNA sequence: TGTGCCAGCAGTTGGGGTTCTCAGGGGTCGGGCGAGCAGTACTTC.

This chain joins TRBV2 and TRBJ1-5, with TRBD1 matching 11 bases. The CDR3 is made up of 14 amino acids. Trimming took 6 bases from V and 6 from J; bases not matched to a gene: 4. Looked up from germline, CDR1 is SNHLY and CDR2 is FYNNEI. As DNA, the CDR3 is TGTGCCAGCAGCCACGGACAGGGGGCTCAGCCCCAGCATTTT. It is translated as CASSHGQGAQPQHF.

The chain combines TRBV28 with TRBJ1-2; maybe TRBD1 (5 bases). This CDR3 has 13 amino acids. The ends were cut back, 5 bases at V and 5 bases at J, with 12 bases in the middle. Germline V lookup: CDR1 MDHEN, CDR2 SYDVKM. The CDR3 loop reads CASSPTGPYGYTF. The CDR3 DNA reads TGTGCCAGCAGTCCTACAGGACCATATGGCTACACCTTC.

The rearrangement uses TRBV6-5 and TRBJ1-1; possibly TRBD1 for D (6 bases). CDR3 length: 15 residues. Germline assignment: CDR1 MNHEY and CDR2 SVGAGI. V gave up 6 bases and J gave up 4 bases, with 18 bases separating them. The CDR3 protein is CASSLPGQPPTEAFF. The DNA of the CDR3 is TGTGCCAGCAGCCTACCGGGACAACCGCCCACTGAAGCTTTCTTT.

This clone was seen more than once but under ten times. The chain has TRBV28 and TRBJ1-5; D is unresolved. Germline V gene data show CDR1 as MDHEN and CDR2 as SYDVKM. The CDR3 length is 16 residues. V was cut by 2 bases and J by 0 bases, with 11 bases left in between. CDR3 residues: CASSLAQHFSNQPQHF. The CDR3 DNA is TGTGCCAGCAGTTTAGCCCAGCACTTTAGCAATCAGCCCCAGCATTTT. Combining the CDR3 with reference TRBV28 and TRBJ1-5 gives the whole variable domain DVKVTQSSRYLVKRTGEKVFLECVQDMDHENMFWYRQDPGLGLRLIYFSYDVKMKEKGDIPEGYSVSREKKERFSLILESASTNQTSMYLCASSLAQHFSNQPQHFGDGTRLSIL.

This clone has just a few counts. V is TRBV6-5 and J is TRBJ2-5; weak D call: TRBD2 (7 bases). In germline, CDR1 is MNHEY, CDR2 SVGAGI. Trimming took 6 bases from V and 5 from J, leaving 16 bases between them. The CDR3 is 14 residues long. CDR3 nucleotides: TGTGCCAGCAGGGTGGGGGGGGCCAGGGAGACCCAGTACTTC. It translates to CASRVGGARETQYF.